A selection of T cell receptor beta chains follows, all from one sample in a study of cytomegalovirus exposure and HLA in healthy donors. The repertoire was sequenced with immunoSEQ multiplex PCR; TCRdb's copy has only in-frame clones and lacks some. The sample holds roughly 130,000 clones, around 77% seen once. Material: PBMCs. The receptors derive from a woman aged 50 to 65 in good health and CMV-seronegative. Each CDR3 is given with its conserved first and last residue. Each record gives: clone size, CDR3 length, D gene, J gene, V gene, CDR3 protein, CDR3 DNA. D genes are given only for firm matches. Size tells how often a clone was seen (once, few, many) or the class of an expanded clone, and some rows leave it out.

clone size: NA; CDR3 length: 14; D gene: NA; J gene: TRBJ1-2; V gene: TRBV5-1; CDR3 protein: CASSLSPGTYGYTF; CDR3 DNA: TGCGCCAGCAGCTTGAGTCCAGGTACCTATGGCTACACCTTC
clone size: NA; CDR3 length: 12; D gene: NA; J gene: TRBJ1-1; V gene: TRBV19; CDR3 protein: CASSHPQGEAFF; CDR3 DNA: TGTGCCAGTAGTCACCCCCAGGGGGAAGCTTTCTTT
clone size: NA; CDR3 length: 17; D gene: NA; J gene: TRBJ1-1; V gene: TRBV5-6; CDR3 protein: CASARLELADMNTEAFF; CDR3 DNA: TGTGCCAGCGCACGCCTAGAACTAGCTGACATGAACACTGAAGCTTTCTTT
clone size: NA; CDR3 length: 15; D gene: NA; J gene: TRBJ2-3; V gene: TRBV2; CDR3 protein: CASSDEGFSTDTQYF; CDR3 DNA: TGTGCCAGCAGTGATGAGGGTTTCAGCACAGATACGCAGTATTTT
clone size: NA; CDR3 length: 15; D gene: NA; J gene: TRBJ2-7; V gene: TRBV7-2; CDR3 protein: CASSLAHGSRNEQYF; CDR3 DNA: TGTGCCAGCAGCTTAGCGCACGGGAGTAGAAACGAGCAGTACTTC
clone size: NA; CDR3 length: 16; D gene: NA; J gene: TRBJ2-5; V gene: TRBV7-2; CDR3 protein: CASSLGPWTKQETQYF; CDR3 DNA: TGTGCCAGCAGCTTAGGCCCTTGGACAAAACAAGAGACCCAGTACTTC
clone size: NA; CDR3 length: 14; D gene: TRBD1; J gene: TRBJ1-5; V gene: TRBV6-5; CDR3 protein: CASTRTGSHQPQHF; CDR3 DNA: TGTGCCAGCACCCGGACAGGGTCACATCAGCCCCAGCATTTT
clone size: few; CDR3 length: 16; D gene: TRBD2; J gene: TRBJ2-1; V gene: TRBV4-2; CDR3 protein: CASSQGLAGGHQEQFF; CDR3 DNA: TGTGCCAGCAGCCAGGGACTAGCGGGAGGCCACCAGGAGCAGTTCTTC
clone size: NA; CDR3 length: 17; D gene: TRBD1; J gene: TRBJ2-2; V gene: TRBV30; CDR3 protein: CAWSTGTGGPNTGELFF; CDR3 DNA: TGTGCCTGGAGTACCGGGACAGGGGGACCAAACACCGGGGAGCTGTTTTTT
clone size: NA; CDR3 length: 13; D gene: NA; J gene: TRBJ2-1; V gene: TRBV12-5; CDR3 protein: CASGLANNNEQFF; CDR3 DNA: TGTGCTAGTGGTTTGGCTAATAACAATGAGCAGTTCTTC
clone size: NA; CDR3 length: 16; D gene: NA; J gene: TRBJ2-7; V gene: TRBV5-5; CDR3 protein: CASTRRLQGVSYEQYF; CDR3 DNA: TGTGCCAGCACCCGTAGGTTACAGGGAGTTTCCTACGAGCAGTACTTC
clone size: once; CDR3 length: 14; D gene: NA; J gene: TRBJ1-1; V gene: TRBV29-1; CDR3 protein: CSVPGRGGVTEAFF; CDR3 DNA: TGCAGCGTCCCCGGCCGCGGGGGGGTAACTGAAGCTTTCTTT
clone size: NA; CDR3 length: 14; D gene: NA; J gene: TRBJ1-5; V gene: TRBV19; CDR3 protein: CASRQTGLNQPQHF; CDR3 DNA: TGTGCCAGTAGACAGACAGGTCTTAATCAGCCCCAGCATTTT
clone size: NA; CDR3 length: 15; D gene: TRBD1; J gene: TRBJ1-1; V gene: TRBV9; CDR3 protein: CASSGRDRAATEAFF; CDR3 DNA: TGTGCCAGCAGCGGCCGGGACAGGGCAGCCACTGAAGCTTTCTTT
clone size: NA; CDR3 length: 14; D gene: NA; J gene: TRBJ1-1; V gene: TRBV11-3; CDR3 protein: CASSLGPVDTEAFF; CDR3 DNA: TGTGCCAGCAGCCTTGGGCCTGTGGACACTGAAGCTTTCTTT
clone size: few; CDR3 length: 18; D gene: NA; J gene: TRBJ1-5; V gene: TRBV28; CDR3 protein: CASSFLAGGENRNQPQHF; CDR3 DNA: TGTGCCAGCAGTTTTCTGGCCGGCGGTGAGAATCGCAATCAGCCCCAGCATTTT
clone size: NA; CDR3 length: 15; D gene: NA; J gene: TRBJ2-3; V gene: TRBV11-3; CDR3 protein: CASSQGGLGANTQYF; CDR3 DNA: TGTGCCAGCAGCCAGGGGGGACTAGGGGCGAATACGCAGTATTTT
clone size: NA; CDR3 length: 16; D gene: NA; J gene: TRBJ1-4; V gene: TRBV7-9; CDR3 protein: CASSPLRGRTNEKLFF; CDR3 DNA: TGTGCCAGCAGCCCCCTCCGTGGGAGGACTAATGAAAAACTGTTTTTT
clone size: NA; CDR3 length: 17; D gene: NA; J gene: TRBJ1-1; V gene: TRBV14; CDR3 protein: CASSHTSGRVTDRAAFF; CDR3 DNA: TGTGCCAGCAGCCATACATCAGGAAGGGTGACAGATCGAGCGGCTTTCTTT
clone size: NA; CDR3 length: 15; D gene: NA; J gene: TRBJ1-5; V gene: TRBV28; CDR3 protein: CASRHGAVTNQPQHF; CDR3 DNA: TGTGCCAGCAGACATGGGGCAGTTACCAATCAGCCCCAGCATTTT
clone size: NA; CDR3 length: 15; D gene: TRBD2; J gene: TRBJ2-1; V gene: TRBV7-2; CDR3 protein: CASSFPLAGADEQFF; CDR3 DNA: TGTGCCAGCAGCTTCCCCCTAGCGGGAGCGGATGAGCAGTTCTTC
clone size: NA; CDR3 length: 16; D gene: NA; J gene: TRBJ2-3; V gene: TRBV28; CDR3 protein: CASSQPQGLSTDTQYF; CDR3 DNA: TGTGCCAGCAGCCAACCCCAGGGGCTAAGCACAGATACGCAGTATTTT
clone size: NA; CDR3 length: 16; D gene: TRBD1; J gene: TRBJ2-7; V gene: TRBV9; CDR3 protein: CASSVDGPGGTHEQYF; CDR3 DNA: TGTGCCAGCAGCGTAGACGGGCCAGGGGGTACCCACGAGCAGTACTTC
clone size: NA; CDR3 length: 19; D gene: TRBD2; J gene: TRBJ2-1; V gene: TRBV9; CDR3 protein: CASSDPGLRAGGSYNEQFF; CDR3 DNA: TGTGCCAGCAGCGATCCGGGACTGAGAGCGGGAGGCTCCTACAATGAGCAGTTCTTC
clone size: once; CDR3 length: 19; D gene: TRBD1; J gene: TRBJ1-4; V gene: TRBV14; CDR3 protein: CASSQDRGTGVSTNEKLFF; CDR3 DNA: TGTGCCAGCAGCCAAGATAGAGGGACAGGGGTCTCAACTAATGAAAAACTGTTTTTT
clone size: once; CDR3 length: 17; D gene: TRBD1; J gene: TRBJ1-2; V gene: TRBV7-2; CDR3 protein: CASSLGTGTGYGNGYTF; CDR3 DNA: TGTGCCAGCAGCTTAGGGACAGGGACAGGGTACGGAAATGGCTACACCTTC
clone size: NA; CDR3 length: 20; D gene: TRBD2; J gene: TRBJ2-7; V gene: TRBV5-4; CDR3 protein: CASSSVLPSGKTGSSYEQYF; CDR3 DNA: TGTGCCAGCAGCTCCGTCCTGCCTAGCGGGAAAACGGGCAGCTCCTACGAGCAGTACTTC
clone size: NA; CDR3 length: 16; D gene: NA; J gene: TRBJ2-6; V gene: TRBV5-4; CDR3 protein: CASSLARISGANVLTF; CDR3 DNA: TGTGCCAGCAGCTTGGCCCGTATCTCTGGGGCCAACGTCCTGACTTTC
clone size: NA; CDR3 length: 13; D gene: TRBD1; J gene: TRBJ1-5; V gene: TRBV29-1; CDR3 protein: CSALGQSNQPQHF; CDR3 DNA: TGCAGCGCGCTGGGACAGAGTAATCAGCCCCAGCATTTT
clone size: NA; CDR3 length: 11; D gene: NA; J gene: TRBJ2-5; V gene: TRBV25-1; CDR3 protein: CASSPQETQYF; CDR3 DNA: TGTGCCAGCAGTCCTCAAGAGACCCAGTACTTC
clone size: NA; CDR3 length: 15; D gene: NA; J gene: TRBJ2-5; V gene: TRBV29-1; CDR3 protein: CSVETAGTRQETQYF; CDR3 DNA: TGCAGCGTTGAAACGGCAGGGACTCGACAAGAGACCCAGTACTTC
clone size: NA; CDR3 length: 15; D gene: NA; J gene: TRBJ2-1; V gene: TRBV13; CDR3 protein: CASSSRGKSYNEQFF; CDR3 DNA: TGTGCCAGCAGCTCCCGCGGGAAATCCTACAATGAGCAGTTCTTC
clone size: NA; CDR3 length: 16; D gene: NA; J gene: TRBJ2-1; V gene: TRBV7-7; CDR3 protein: CASSLAGVGAYNEQFF; CDR3 DNA: TGTGCTAGCAGCTTAGCAGGGGTTGGAGCCTACAATGAGCAGTTCTTC
clone size: NA; CDR3 length: 16; D gene: NA; J gene: TRBJ1-3; V gene: TRBV19; CDR3 protein: CASSPPQGVPGNTIYF; CDR3 DNA: TGTGCCAGTAGTCCCCCCCAAGGGGTCCCTGGAAACACCATATATTTT
clone size: NA; CDR3 length: 14; D gene: TRBD1; J gene: TRBJ1-5; V gene: TRBV2; CDR3 protein: CASNGQGLGQPQHF; CDR3 DNA: TGTGCCAGCAACGGACAGGGGTTAGGGCAGCCCCAGCATTTT
clone size: NA; CDR3 length: 16; D gene: TRBD1; J gene: TRBJ2-6; V gene: TRBV5-6; CDR3 protein: CASSLDRGPGANVLTF; CDR3 DNA: TGTGCCAGCAGCCTTGACAGGGGACCCGGGGCCAACGTCCTGACTTTC
clone size: NA; CDR3 length: 18; D gene: TRBD2; J gene: TRBJ2-7; V gene: TRBV5-6; CDR3 protein: CASSWGLAIDPPNYEQYF; CDR3 DNA: TGTGCCAGCAGCTGGGGACTAGCGATAGACCCTCCCAACTACGAGCAGTACTTC
clone size: NA; CDR3 length: 15; D gene: TRBD1; J gene: TRBJ1-5; V gene: TRBV19; CDR3 protein: CASSFRQGGNQPQHF; CDR3 DNA: TGTGCCAGTAGTTTCCGACAGGGGGGCAATCAGCCCCAGCATTTT
clone size: NA; CDR3 length: 17; D gene: TRBD1; J gene: TRBJ1-3; V gene: TRBV18; CDR3 protein: CASSPPGQPFSGNTIYF; CDR3 DNA: TGTGCCAGCTCACCACCGGGACAGCCCTTCTCTGGAAACACCATATATTTT
clone size: NA; CDR3 length: 14; D gene: TRBD1; J gene: TRBJ2-7; V gene: TRBV5-1; CDR3 protein: CASSSTGRDYEQYF; CDR3 DNA: TGCGCCAGCAGCTCGACAGGGCGAGACTACGAGCAGTACTTC
clone size: NA; CDR3 length: 14; D gene: TRBD1; J gene: TRBJ1-1; V gene: TRBV25-1; CDR3 protein: CASSQGQVFGEAFF; CDR3 DNA: TGTGCCAGCAGCCAGGGACAGGTGTTTGGTGAAGCTTTCTTT
clone size: NA; CDR3 length: 11; D gene: NA; J gene: TRBJ1-4; V gene: TRBV30; CDR3 protein: CAWSRSEKLFF; CDR3 DNA: TGTGCCTGGAGTAGGAGTGAAAAACTGTTTTTT
clone size: NA; CDR3 length: 14; D gene: NA; J gene: TRBJ1-4; V gene: TRBV12-5; CDR3 protein: CASGGQSGNEKLFF; CDR3 DNA: TGTGCTAGTGGTGGACAGTCGGGAAATGAAAAACTGTTTTTT
clone size: NA; CDR3 length: 16; D gene: TRBD2; J gene: TRBJ2-7; V gene: TRBV7-3; CDR3 protein: CASSSRRGGSSYEQYF; CDR3 DNA: TGTGCCAGCAGCTCAAGGCGAGGCGGGAGTTCCTACGAGCAGTACTTC
clone size: NA; CDR3 length: 15; D gene: NA; J gene: TRBJ1-2; V gene: TRBV7-8; CDR3 protein: CASSLVGRGDYGYTF; CDR3 DNA: TGTGCCAGCAGCTTAGTGGGGCGTGGGGACTATGGCTACACCTTC